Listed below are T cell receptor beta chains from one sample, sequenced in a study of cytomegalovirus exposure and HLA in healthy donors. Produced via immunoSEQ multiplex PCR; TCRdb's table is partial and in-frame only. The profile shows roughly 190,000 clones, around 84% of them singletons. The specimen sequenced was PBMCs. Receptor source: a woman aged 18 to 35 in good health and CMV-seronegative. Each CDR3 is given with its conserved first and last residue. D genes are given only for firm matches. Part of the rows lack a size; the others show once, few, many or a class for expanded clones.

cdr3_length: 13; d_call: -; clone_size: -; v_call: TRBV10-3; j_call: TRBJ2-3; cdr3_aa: CAISDGGSDTQYF; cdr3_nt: TGTGCCATCAGTGACGGAGGGTCAGATACGCAGTATTTT
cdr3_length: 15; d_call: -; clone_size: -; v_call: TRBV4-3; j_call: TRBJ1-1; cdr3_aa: CASSQGTLWGAEAFF; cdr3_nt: TGCGCCAGCAGCCAAGGGACGTTGTGGGGCGCTGAAGCTTTCTTT
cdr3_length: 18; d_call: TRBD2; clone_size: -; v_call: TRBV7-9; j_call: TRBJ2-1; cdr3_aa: CASSLPMRLAGVKNEQFF; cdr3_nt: TGTGCCAGCAGCTTACCTATGCGACTAGCGGGAGTTAAGAATGAGCAGTTCTTC
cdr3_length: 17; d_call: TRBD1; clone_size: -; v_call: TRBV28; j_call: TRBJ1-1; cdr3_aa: CASSPPDRGEGNTEAFF; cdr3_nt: TGTGCCAGCAGTCCCCCGGACAGGGGTGAAGGGAACACTGAAGCTTTCTTT
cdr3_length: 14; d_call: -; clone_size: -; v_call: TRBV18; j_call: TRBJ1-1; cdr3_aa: CASSQQRVGTEAFF; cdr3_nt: TGTGCCAGCTCACAACAACGGGTAGGCACTGAAGCTTTCTTT
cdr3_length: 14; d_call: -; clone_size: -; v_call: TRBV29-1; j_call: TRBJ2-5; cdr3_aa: CSVVGRGSQETQYF; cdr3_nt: TGCAGCGTTGTGGGCAGGGGATCCCAAGAGACCCAGTACTTC
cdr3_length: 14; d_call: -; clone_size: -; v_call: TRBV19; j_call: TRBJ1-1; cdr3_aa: CASSIEGMNTEAFF; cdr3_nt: TGTGCCAGTAGTATTGAGGGCATGAACACTGAAGCTTTCTTT
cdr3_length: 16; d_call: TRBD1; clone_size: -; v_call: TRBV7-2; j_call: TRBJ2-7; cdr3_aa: CASSYLWTGPGYEQYF; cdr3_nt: TGTGCCAGCAGCTACCTTTGGACAGGGCCGGGCTACGAGCAGTACTTC
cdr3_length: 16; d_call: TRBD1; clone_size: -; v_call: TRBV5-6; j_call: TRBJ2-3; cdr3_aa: CASSLGLTGGEDTQYF; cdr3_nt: TGTGCCAGCAGCTTGGGTCTGACAGGGGGCGAAGATACGCAGTATTTT
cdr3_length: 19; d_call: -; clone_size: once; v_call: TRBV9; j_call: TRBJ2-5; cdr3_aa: CASSSGGRRGGWEAETQYF; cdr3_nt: TGTGCCAGCAGTTCCGGCGGGCGGAGGGGTGGGTGGGAGGCGGAGACCCAGTACTTC
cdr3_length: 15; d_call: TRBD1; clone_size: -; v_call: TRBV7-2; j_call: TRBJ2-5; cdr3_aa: CASSLRGLTEETQYF; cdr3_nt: TGTGCCAGCAGCTTAAGGGGGCTCACTGAAGAGACCCAGTACTTC
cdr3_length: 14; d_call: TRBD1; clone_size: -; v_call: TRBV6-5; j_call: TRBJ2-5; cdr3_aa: CASSRQGRQETQYF; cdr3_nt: TGTGCCAGCAGCCGACAGGGGAGGCAAGAGACCCAGTACTTC
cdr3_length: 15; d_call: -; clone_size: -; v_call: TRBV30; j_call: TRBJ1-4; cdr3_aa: CAWSSSGLFGEKLFF; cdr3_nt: TGTGCCTGGAGCTCAAGTGGGCTCTTCGGTGAAAAACTGTTTTTT
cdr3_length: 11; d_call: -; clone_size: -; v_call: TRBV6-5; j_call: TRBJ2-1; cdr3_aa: CASSPGNEQFF; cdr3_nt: TGTGCCAGCAGTCCAGGGAATGAGCAGTTCTTC
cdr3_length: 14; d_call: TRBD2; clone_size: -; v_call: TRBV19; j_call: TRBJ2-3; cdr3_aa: CASRTSGSRYTQYF; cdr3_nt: TGTGCCAGCAGGACTAGCGGGAGCAGGTATACGCAGTATTTT
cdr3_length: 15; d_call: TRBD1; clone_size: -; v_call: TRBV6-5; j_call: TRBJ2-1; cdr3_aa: CASSPWDSSYNEQFF; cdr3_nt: TGTGCCAGCAGTCCATGGGACAGCTCCTACAATGAGCAGTTCTTC
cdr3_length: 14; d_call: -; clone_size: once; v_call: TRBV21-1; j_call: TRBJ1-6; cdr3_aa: CASSIRRDNSPLHF; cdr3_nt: TGTGCCAGCAGCATCCGCAGGGATAATTCACCCCTCCACTTT
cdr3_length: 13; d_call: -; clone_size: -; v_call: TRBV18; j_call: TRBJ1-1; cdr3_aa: CASSPREDGFAFF; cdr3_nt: TGTGCCAGCTCACCCCGGGAGGACGGGTTTGCTTTCTTT
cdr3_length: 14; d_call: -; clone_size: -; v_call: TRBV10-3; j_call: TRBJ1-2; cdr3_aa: CAISQGHTSDGYTF; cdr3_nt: TGTGCCATCAGCCAAGGACATACCTCGGATGGCTACACCTTC
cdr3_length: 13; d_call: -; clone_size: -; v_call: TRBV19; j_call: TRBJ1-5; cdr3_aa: CASSSGINQPQHF; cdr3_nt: TGTGCCAGTAGTTCAGGGATCAATCAGCCCCAGCATTTT
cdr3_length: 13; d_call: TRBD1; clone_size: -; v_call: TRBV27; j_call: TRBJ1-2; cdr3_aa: CASKLGQGYGYTF; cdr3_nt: TGTGCCAGCAAATTGGGACAGGGCTATGGCTACACCTTC
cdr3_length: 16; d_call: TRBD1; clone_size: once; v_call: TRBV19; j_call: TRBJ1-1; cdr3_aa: CASSQVDRGLWTEAFF; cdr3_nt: TGTGCCAGTAGTCAAGTGGACAGGGGGCTTTGGACTGAAGCTTTCTTT
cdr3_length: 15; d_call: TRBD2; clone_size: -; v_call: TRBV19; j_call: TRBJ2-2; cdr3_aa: CASTLRGSGSGELFF; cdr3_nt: TGTGCCAGTACCCTACGAGGTAGCGGGAGCGGGGAGCTGTTTTTT
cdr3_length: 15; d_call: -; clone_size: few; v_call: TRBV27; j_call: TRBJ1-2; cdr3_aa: CASSLSPGQNYGYTF; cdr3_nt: TGTGCCAGCAGTTTATCCCCAGGACAGAACTATGGCTACACCTTC
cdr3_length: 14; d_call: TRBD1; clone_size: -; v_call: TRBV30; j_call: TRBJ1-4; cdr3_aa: CAWSGGQRNEKLFF; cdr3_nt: TGTGCCTGGAGTGGGGGACAGCGTAATGAAAAACTGTTTTTT
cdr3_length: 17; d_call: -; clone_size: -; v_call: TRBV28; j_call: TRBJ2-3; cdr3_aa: CASSSLEMAGRTDTQYF; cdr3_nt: TGTGCCAGCAGTTCCCTTGAAATGGCGGGGCGCACAGATACGCAGTATTTT
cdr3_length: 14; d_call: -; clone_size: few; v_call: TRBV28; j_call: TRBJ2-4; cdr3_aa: CASSLPGWENIQYF; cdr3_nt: TGTGCCAGCAGTTTACCCGGGTGGGAGAACATTCAGTACTTC
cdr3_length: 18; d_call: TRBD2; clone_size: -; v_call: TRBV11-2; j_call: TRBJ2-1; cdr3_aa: CASSHPPLAGGSYNEQFF; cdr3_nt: TGTGCCAGCAGCCACCCCCCTCTAGCGGGAGGATCCTACAATGAGCAGTTCTTC
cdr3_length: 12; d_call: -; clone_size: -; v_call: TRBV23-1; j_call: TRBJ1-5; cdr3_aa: CAREQDNQPQHF; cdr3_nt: TGCGCCAGGGAACAGGACAATCAGCCCCAGCATTTT